This TCR beta chain derives from a study of regulatory T cells in long-lasting Graves disease. Time point described: newly diagnosed GD, antithyroid drugs for less than 3 months. RNA isolated from PBMCs was used to make the TCR library. It was American Thyroid Association guidelines that determined Graves' disease diagnosis. Points on this clonotype: Given a much more abundant clone one base away, this may be a read error.

According to the study, TCR beta libraries were built with iRepertoire HTBI primers and CDR3-region Arm-PCR. In TCRdb, the multiplex PCR reads were re-called with MiXCR into one record per CDR3 protein. The sample consists of a few hundred thousand distinct CDR3 sequences, roughly 15% of them appearing once. The CDR3 runs 15 residues. Per germline, CDR1 WNHNN and CDR2 SYGVQD (reference sequence). V was cut by 0 bases and J by 7 bases, with 12 bases left in between. Another study also made use of these data, one on T cells in Graves' hyperthyroidism and ophthalmopathy. This second study notes: Used for diagnoses were clinical symptoms, serum thyroxine and TRAb, thyroid ultrasound and orbital computed tomography.

The sample here was peripheral blood mononuclear cells (PBMCs), taken at new diagnosis, from a patient treated with antithyroid drugs. The source is a woman between 50 and 59 years old with Graves disease. The chain joins TRBV10-1 to TRBJ2-2; no clear D. The CDR3 DNA follows: TGCGCCAGCAGTGAGTCTGTCGCCAGGTGCGGGGAGCTGTTTTTT. Translating gives CASSESVARCGELFF.